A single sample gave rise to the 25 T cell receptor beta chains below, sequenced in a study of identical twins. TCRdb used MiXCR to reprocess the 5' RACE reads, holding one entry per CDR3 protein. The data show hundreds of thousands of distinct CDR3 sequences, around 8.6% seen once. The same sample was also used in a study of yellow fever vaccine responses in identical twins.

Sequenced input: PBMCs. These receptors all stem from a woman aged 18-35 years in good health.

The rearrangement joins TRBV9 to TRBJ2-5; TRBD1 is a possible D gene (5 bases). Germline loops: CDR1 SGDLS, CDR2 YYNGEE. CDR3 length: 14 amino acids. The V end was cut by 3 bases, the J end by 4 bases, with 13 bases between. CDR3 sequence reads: CASSESGLGETQYF. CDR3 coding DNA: TGTGCCAGCAGCGAATCAGGGTTGGGAGAGACCCAGTACTTC.

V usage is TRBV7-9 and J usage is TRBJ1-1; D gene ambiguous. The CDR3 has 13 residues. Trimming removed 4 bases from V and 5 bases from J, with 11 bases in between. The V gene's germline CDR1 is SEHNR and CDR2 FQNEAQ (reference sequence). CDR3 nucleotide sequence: TGTGCCAGCAGCTCTTCCCCCCATACTGAAGCTTTCTTT. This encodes CASSSSPHTEAFF.

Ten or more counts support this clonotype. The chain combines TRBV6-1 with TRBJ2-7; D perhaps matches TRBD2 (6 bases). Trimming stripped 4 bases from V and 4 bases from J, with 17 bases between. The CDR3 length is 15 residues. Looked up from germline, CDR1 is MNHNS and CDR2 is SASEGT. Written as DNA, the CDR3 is TGTGCCAGCAGTGTCGAGATTCCGGGGGAATACGAGCAGTACTTC. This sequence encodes CASSVEIPGEYEQYF.

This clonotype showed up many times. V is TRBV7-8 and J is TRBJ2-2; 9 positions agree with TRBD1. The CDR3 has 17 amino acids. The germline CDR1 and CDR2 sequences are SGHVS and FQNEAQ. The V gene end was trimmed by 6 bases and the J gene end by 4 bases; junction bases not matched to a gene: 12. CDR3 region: CASRRDRDRVSTGELFF. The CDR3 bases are TGTGCCAGCAGACGCGACCGGGACAGGGTGTCCACCGGGGAGCTGTTTTTT.

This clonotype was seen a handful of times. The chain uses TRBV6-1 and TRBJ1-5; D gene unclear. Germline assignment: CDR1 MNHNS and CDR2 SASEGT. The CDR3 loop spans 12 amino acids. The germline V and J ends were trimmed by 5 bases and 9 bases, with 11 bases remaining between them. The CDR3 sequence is CASSSAQWPQHF. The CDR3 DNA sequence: TGTGCCAGCAGTTCGGCTCAGTGGCCCCAGCATTTT.

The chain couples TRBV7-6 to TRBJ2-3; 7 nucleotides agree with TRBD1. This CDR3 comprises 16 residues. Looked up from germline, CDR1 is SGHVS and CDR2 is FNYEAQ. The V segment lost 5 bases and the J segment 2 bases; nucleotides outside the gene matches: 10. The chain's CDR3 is CASSHDTDRYTDTQYF. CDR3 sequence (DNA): TGTGCCAGCAGCCATGACACGGACAGGTACACAGATACGCAGTATTTT. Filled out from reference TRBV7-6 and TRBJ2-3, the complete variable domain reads GAGVSQSPRYKVTKRGQDVALRCDPISGHVSLYWYRQALGQGPEFLTYFNYEAQQDKSGLPNDRFSAERPEGSISTLTIQRTEQRDSAMYRCASSHDTDRYTDTQYFGPGTRLTVL.

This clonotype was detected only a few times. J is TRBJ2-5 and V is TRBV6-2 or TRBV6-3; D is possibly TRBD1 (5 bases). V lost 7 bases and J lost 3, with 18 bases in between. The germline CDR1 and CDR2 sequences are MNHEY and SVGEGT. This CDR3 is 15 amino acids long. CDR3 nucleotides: TGTGCCAGCATAAGGCGGATGACAGACAAAGAGACCCAGTACTTC. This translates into CASIRRMTDKETQYF.

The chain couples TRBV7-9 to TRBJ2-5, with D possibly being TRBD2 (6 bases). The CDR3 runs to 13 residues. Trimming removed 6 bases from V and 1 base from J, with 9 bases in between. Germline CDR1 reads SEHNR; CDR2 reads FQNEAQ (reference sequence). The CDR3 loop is CASRGGRQETQYF. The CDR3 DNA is TGTGCCAGCAGGGGGGGACGCCAAGAGACCCAGTACTTC.

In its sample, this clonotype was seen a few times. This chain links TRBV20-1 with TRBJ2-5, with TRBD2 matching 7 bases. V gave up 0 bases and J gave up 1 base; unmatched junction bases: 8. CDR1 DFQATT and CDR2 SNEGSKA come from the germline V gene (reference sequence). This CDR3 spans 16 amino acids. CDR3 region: CSARDPGSGPQETQYF. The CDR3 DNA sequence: TGCAGTGCTAGAGATCCGGGTAGCGGGCCCCAAGAGACCCAGTACTTC.

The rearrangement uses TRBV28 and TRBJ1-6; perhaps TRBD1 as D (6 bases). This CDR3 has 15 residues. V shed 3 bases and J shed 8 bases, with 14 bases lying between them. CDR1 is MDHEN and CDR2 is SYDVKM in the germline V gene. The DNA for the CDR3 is TGTGCCAGCAGTTTTCTAGCCGGGGGCGATTCACCCCTCCACTTT. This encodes CASSFLAGGDSPLHF.

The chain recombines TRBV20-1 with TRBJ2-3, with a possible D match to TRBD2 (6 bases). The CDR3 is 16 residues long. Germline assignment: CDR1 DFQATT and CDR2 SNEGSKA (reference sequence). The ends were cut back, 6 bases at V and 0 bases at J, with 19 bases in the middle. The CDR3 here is CSAPRVGSLSTDTQYF. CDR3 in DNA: TGCAGTGCCCCCAGGGTCGGGAGCCTTAGCACAGATACGCAGTATTTT.

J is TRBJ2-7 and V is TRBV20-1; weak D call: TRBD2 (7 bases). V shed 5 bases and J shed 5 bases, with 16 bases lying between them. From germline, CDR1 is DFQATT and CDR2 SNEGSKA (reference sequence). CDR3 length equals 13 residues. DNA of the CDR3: TGCAGTGCTGCTGTGGGGGGGCTCCACGAGCAGTACTTC. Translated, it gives CSAAVGGLHEQYF.

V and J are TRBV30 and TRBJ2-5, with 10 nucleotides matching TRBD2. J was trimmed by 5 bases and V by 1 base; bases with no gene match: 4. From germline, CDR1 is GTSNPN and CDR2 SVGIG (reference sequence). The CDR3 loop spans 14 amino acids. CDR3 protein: CAWSALAGVETQYF. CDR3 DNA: TGTGCCTGGAGTGCGCTAGCGGGAGTTGAGACCCAGTACTTC.

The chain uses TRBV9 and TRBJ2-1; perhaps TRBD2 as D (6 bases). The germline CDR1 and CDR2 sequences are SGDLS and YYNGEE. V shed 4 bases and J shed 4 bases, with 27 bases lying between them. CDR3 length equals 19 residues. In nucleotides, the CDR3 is TGTGCCAGCAGCTCAGGAGGGGCCTTGGGGTTTGCGACTTACAATGAGCAGTTCTTC. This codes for CASSSGGALGFATYNEQFF.

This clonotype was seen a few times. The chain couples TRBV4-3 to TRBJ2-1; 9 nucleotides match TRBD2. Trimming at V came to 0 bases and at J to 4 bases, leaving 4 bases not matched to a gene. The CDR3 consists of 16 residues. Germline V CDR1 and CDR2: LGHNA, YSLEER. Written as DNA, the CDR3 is TGCGCCAGCAGCCAAGAGACTAGCGGACTATACAATGAGCAGTTCTTC. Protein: CASSQETSGLYNEQFF.

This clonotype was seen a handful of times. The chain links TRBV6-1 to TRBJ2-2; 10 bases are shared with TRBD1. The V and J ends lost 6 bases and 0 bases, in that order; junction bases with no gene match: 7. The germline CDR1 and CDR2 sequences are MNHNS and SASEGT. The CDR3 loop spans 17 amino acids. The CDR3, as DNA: TGTGCCAGCAGACGCACCGGGACAGGGGCGAACACCGGGGAGCTGTTTTTT. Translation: CASRRTGTGANTGELFF.

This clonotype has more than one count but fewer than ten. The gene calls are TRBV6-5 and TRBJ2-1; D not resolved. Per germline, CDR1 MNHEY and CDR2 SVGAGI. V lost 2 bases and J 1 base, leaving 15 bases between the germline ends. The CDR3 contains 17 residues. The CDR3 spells CASSYTSFRASYNEQFF. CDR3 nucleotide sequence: TGTGCCAGCAGTTACACCTCTTTTCGTGCTTCCTACAATGAGCAGTTCTTC.

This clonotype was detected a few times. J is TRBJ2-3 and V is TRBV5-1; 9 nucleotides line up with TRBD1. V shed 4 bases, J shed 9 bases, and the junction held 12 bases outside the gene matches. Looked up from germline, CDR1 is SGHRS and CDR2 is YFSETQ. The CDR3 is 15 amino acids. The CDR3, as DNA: TGCGCCAGCAGCGATTCCGGACAGGGGACGAACACGCAGTATTTT. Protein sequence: CASSDSGQGTNTQYF.

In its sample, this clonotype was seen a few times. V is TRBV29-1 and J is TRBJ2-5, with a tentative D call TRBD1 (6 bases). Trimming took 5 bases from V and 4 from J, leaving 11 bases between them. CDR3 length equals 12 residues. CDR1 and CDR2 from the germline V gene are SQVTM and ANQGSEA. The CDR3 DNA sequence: TGCAGCGTTTTGCTACAGGGAGAGACCCAGTACTTC. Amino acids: CSVLLQGETQYF. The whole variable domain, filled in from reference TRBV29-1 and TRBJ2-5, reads SAVISQKPSRDICQRGTSLTIQCQVDSQVTMMFWYRQQPGQSLTLIATANQGSEATYESGFVIDKFPISRPNLTFSTLTVSNMSPEDSSIYLCSVLLQGETQYFGPGTRLLVL.

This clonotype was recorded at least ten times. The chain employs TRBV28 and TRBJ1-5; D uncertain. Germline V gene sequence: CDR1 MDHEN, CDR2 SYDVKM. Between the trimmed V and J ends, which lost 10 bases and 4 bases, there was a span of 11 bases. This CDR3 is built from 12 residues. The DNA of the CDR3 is TGTGCCACTGGGCCGAAGAATCAGCCCCAGCATTTT. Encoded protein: CATGPKNQPQHF.

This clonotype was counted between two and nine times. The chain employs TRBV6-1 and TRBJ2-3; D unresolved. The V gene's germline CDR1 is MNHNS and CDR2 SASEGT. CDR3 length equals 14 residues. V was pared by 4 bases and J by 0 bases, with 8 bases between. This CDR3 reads CASSGLYSTDTQYF. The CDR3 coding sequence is TGTGCCAGCAGTGGACTCTACAGCACAGATACGCAGTATTTT.

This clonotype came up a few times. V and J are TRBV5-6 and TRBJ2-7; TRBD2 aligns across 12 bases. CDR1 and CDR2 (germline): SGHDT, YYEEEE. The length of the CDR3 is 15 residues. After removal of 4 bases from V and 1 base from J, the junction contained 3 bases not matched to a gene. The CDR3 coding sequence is TGTGCCAGCAGCCGGACTAGCGGGACTTCCTACGAGCAGTACTTC. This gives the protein CASSRTSGTSYEQYF.

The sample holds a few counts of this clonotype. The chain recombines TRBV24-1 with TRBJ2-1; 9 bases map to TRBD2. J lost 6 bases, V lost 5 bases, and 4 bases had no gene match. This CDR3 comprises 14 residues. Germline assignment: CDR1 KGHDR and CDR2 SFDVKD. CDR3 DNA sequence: TGTGCCACCAGTGGGCTAGCGGGGCTCAATGAGCAGTTCTTC. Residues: CATSGLAGLNEQFF.

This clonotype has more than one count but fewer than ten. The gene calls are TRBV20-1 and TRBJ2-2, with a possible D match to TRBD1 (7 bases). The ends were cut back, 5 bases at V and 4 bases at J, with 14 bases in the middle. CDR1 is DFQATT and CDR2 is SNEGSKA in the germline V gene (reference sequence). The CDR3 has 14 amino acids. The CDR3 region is CSAEDRRGTGELFF. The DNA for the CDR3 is TGCAGTGCTGAGGACAGGAGGGGCACCGGGGAGCTGTTTTTT.

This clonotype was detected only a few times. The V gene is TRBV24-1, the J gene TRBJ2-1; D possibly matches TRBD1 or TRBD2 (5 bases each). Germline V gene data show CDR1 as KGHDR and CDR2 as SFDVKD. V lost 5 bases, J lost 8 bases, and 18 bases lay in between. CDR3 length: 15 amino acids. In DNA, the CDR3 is TGTGCCACCAGTGCTCTACTCCCCTTGGGGGATGAGCAGTTCTTC. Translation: CATSALLPLGDEQFF.